Reported below is one T cell receptor beta chain. This entry is derived from a study of blood T cell repertoires in COVID-19. For the study at large: Whether acute or convalescent, the COVID-19 samples came from the United States, Italy and Spain. PBMCs, B-cell-depleted T cells, or T cells were the source of the cDNA or gDNA that made up the material.

This CDR3 region has 16 residues. Germline V CDR1 and CDR2: SGDLS, YYNGEE. Trimming left V 2 bases short and J 0 bases short, with 13 bases between. As originally analysed: Nucleated cell number was recorded as an estimate derived from reference gene primer amplification. Method: immunoSEQ multiplex PCR; TCRdb's copy keeps in-frame clones and lacks some. Clone size and the V and J calls come from that table; the DNA yielded D and trimming. The table includes approximately 120,000 clones, around 80% detected once. The TCR was taken from an elderly woman with active or convalescent COVID-19. The rearrangement uses TRBV9 and TRBJ2-3, with D perhaps TRBD1 (6 bases). The sample consisted of peripheral blood. The CDR3 bases are TGTGCCAGCAGCGTGGCGACAGGTTTTAGCACAGATACGCAGTATTTT. This gives the protein CASSVATGFSTDTQYF. Together with reference TRBV9 and TRBJ2-3, the CDR3 gives the full variable domain: DSGVTQTPKHLITATGQRVTLRCSPRSGDLSVYWYQQSLDQGLQFLIQYYNGEERAKGNILERFSAQQFPDLHSELNLSSLELGDSALYFCASSVATGFSTDTQYFGPGTRLTVL.